The 21 T cell receptor beta chains given below trace back to one sample, sequenced in a study of cytomegalovirus exposure and HLA in healthy donors. The PCR ran on 60 Vbeta and 13 Jbeta primers. Repertoires were generated with immunoSEQ multiplex PCR, while TCRdb's copy carries only in-frame clones and drops some. The sample has tens of thousands of clones, less than 85% seen once. The sample was PBMCs. These receptors were obtained from a male donor in good health and CMV-seronegative.

The chain uses TRBV15 and TRBJ1-5; no definite D call. The CDR3 spans 13 residues. Trimming pared 3 bases from V and 3 bases from J, leaving 6 bases between. Germline lookup yields CDR1 LNHNV and CDR2 YYDKDF (reference sequence). CDR3 in amino acids: CATSSSFNQPQHF. CDR3 nucleotides: TGTGCCACCAGCAGTTCCTTCAATCAGCCCCAGCATTTT.

The J gene is TRBJ1-3, the V gene TRBV29-1; 8 nucleotides line up with TRBD1. V lost 6 bases to trimming and J lost 4 bases; unmatched junction nucleotides: 8. From germline, CDR1 is SQVTM and CDR2 ANQGSEA. The CDR3 is 14 residues long. The CDR3 DNA sequence: TGCAGCGTCCTACAGGGGGATGGGGGAAACACCATATATTTT. It encodes CSVLQGDGGNTIYF.

The chain has TRBV9 and TRBJ2-1; TRBD2 matches 13 bases. Germline V gene sequence: CDR1 SGDLS, CDR2 YYNGEE. Trimming took 0 bases from V and 6 from J; bases not matched to a gene: 0. CDR3 size: 15 residues. The CDR3: CASSVGTSGSNEQFF. In DNA form, the CDR3 reads TGTGCCAGCAGCGTAGGGACTAGCGGGAGCAATGAGCAGTTCTTC. Using reference TRBV9 and TRBJ2-1 for the parts outside the CDR3, the full variable domain is DSGVTQTPKHLITATGQRVTLRCSPRSGDLSVYWYQQSLDQGLQFLIQYYNGEERAKGNILERFSAQQFPDLHSELNLSSLELGDSALYFCASSVGTSGSNEQFFGPGTRLTVL.

V and J are TRBV6-6 and TRBJ1-1, with a possible D match to TRBD1 (6 bases). The V end lost 9 bases, the J end lost 1 base, and 12 bases lay between the germline ends. Germline CDR1 reads MNHNY; CDR2 reads SVGAGI (reference sequence). The CDR3 is 13 residues long. CDR3 nucleotide sequence: TGTGCCAGTACCCTGACAGGGAACACTGAAGCTTTCTTT. Amino acids: CASTLTGNTEAFF.

The J gene is TRBJ2-1, the V gene TRBV14, with TRBD2 matching over 9 bases. The CDR3 has 14 residues. In germline, CDR1 is SGHDN, CDR2 FVKESK. The ends lost 5 bases at V and 7 bases at J; junction bases unmatched: 6. The CDR3 region has the DNA TGTGCCAGCAGCACGAGGACTAGCGAGAATGAGCAGTTCTTC. Residues: CASSTRTSENEQFF.

CDR3 residues: CATSRGSPSGNEQFF. CDR3 sequence (DNA): TGTGCCACCAGCAGAGGCAGCCCTAGCGGAAATGAGCAGTTCTTC. The V and J genes are TRBV15 and TRBJ2-1, with 7 bases lining up with TRBD2. Germline V CDR1 and CDR2: LNHNV, YYDKDF (reference sequence). The trim removed 1 base at V and 7 bases at J, leaving 7 bases unmatched. This CDR3 is 15 amino acids long.

This chain connects TRBV5-1 to TRBJ2-6; perhaps TRBD1 as D (7 bases). V was trimmed by 0 bases and J by 1 base, leaving 11 bases between them. The CDR3 loop spans 17 amino acids. CDR1 is SGHRS and CDR2 is YFSETQ in the germline V gene. The CDR3 region has the DNA TGCGCCAGCAGCTTGGGCGGGACAGTATCTGGGGCCAACGTCCTGACTTTC. Protein product: CASSLGGTVSGANVLTF.

The chain joins TRBV19 to TRBJ1-4; the D is unclear. Trimming shortened V by 3 bases and J by 5 bases, and 7 bases separated the two germline ends. This CDR3 comprises 13 residues. Germline loops: CDR1 LNHDA, CDR2 SQIVND (reference sequence). The CDR3 DNA reads as TGTGCCAGTAGTATTCTGGGCAATGAAAAACTGTTTTTT. Translating it yields CASSILGNEKLFF.

The chain has TRBV7-2 and TRBJ1-1, with D possibly being TRBD1 (6 bases). The CDR3 totals 14 residues. Trimming pared 0 bases from V and 5 bases from J, leaving 10 bases between. Germline-derived CDR1 and CDR2 are SGHTA and FQGNSA. The CDR3 reads CASSLARQGTEAFF. In DNA form, the CDR3 reads TGTGCCAGCAGCTTAGCGAGGCAGGGGACTGAAGCTTTCTTT.

The chain links TRBV5-4 to TRBJ2-5; perhaps TRBD2 as D (7 bases). This CDR3 has 17 amino acids. V lost 2 bases to trimming and J lost 4 bases, with 21 bases between them. Germline V gene data show CDR1 as SGHNT and CDR2 as YYREEE (reference sequence). The CDR3 DNA reads as TGTGCCAGCAGCTTAGGGGGGGCCGGTGTAAGGAGAGAGACCCAGTACTTC. It is translated as CASSLGGAGVRRETQYF.

The genes are TRBV15 and TRBJ2-3; 10 nucleotides agree with TRBD1. The germline CDR1 and CDR2 sequences are LNHNV and YYDKDF (reference sequence). The J segment lost 2 bases and the V segment lost 10 bases, leaving 12 bases of the junction unmatched. The CDR3 sequence is 16 residues long. CDR3 in amino acids: CAIDPGQGTYTDTQYF. CDR3 bases: TGTGCCATCGATCCGGGACAGGGGACCTACACAGATACGCAGTATTTT.

This clone was found a few times. V usage is TRBV5-1 and J usage is TRBJ1-1, with no clear D. This CDR3 is built from 15 residues. V gave up 0 bases and J gave up 1 base, with 10 bases separating them. CDR1 and CDR2 (germline): SGHRS, YFSETQ. CDR3 nucleotide sequence: TGCGCCAGCAGCTTGGATCGGGAGCCGAACACTGAAGCTTTCTTT. Translation gives CASSLDREPNTEAFF.

The V and J genes are TRBV5-6 and TRBJ2-7, with 10 bases identical to TRBD2. The CDR3 has 14 residues. CDR1 and CDR2 from the germline V gene are SGHDT and YYEEEE. V lost 2 bases and J lost 4; bases outside the gene matches: 3. The CDR3, as DNA: TGTGCCAGCAGCTTAGCGGGGGGGCCATACGAGCAGTACTTC. Residues: CASSLAGGPYEQYF.

The V call is TRBV7-6, the J call TRBJ2-5, with a weak D call TRBD1 (6 bases). The V gene lost 5 bases and the J gene lost 2 bases, with 12 bases spanning the gap. This CDR3 is 14 amino acids long. The germline V gene encodes CDR1 SGHVS and CDR2 FNYEAQ. CDR3 protein: CASSPWDTQETQYF. The CDR3 DNA reads TGTGCCAGCAGCCCTTGGGACACACAAGAGACCCAGTACTTC.

The chain employs TRBV5-1 and TRBJ2-3; maybe TRBD1 (5 bases). The ends were cut back, 0 bases at V and 0 bases at J, with 5 bases in the middle. The CDR3 is 14 residues long. Germline lookup yields CDR1 SGHRS and CDR2 YFSETQ. This CDR3 is CASSLEGSTDTQYF. CDR3 nucleotides: TGCGCCAGCAGCTTGGAGGGGAGCACAGATACGCAGTATTTT.

The chain employs TRBV4-2 and TRBJ2-5; D might be TRBD1 (6 bases). The CDR3 is made up of 17 amino acids. Trimming shortened V by 0 bases and J by 4 bases, and 18 bases separated the two germline ends. CDR1 is LGHNA, CDR2 YNFKEQ, per germline. CDR3 in amino acids: CASSQDLQGLFVETQYF. The CDR3 region has the DNA TGTGCCAGCAGCCAAGATCTGCAGGGGTTGTTCGTAGAGACCCAGTACTTC.

The rearrangement joins TRBV5-1 to TRBJ2-1; 7 bases agree with TRBD2. Germline CDR1 and CDR2: SGHRS and YFSETQ. V shed 3 bases and J 9 bases; nucleotides not matched to a gene: 15. The CDR3 is 16 residues long. CDR3 loop: CASSSSGTVGGGEQFF. The CDR3 nucleotides read TGCGCCAGCAGCTCATCCGGGACTGTGGGGGGGGGTGAGCAGTTCTTC. The full variable domain, its missing parts supplied by reference TRBV5-1 and TRBJ2-1, is KAGVTQTPRYLIKTRGQQVTLSCSPISGHRSVSWYQQTPGQGLQFLFEYFSETQRNKGNFPGRFSGRQFSNSRSEMNVSTLELGDSALYLCASSSSGTVGGGEQFFGPGTRLTVL.

J is TRBJ2-2 and V is TRBV6-6; weak D call: TRBD1 (5 bases). Germline V CDR1 and CDR2: MNHNY, SVGAGI (reference sequence). The CDR3 length is 16 residues. Trimming left V 0 bases short and J 7 bases short, with 15 bases between. This CDR3 is CASSYSPDTPVGELFF. The CDR3 DNA reads TGTGCCAGCAGTTACTCCCCGGACACCCCCGTCGGGGAGCTGTTTTTT.

The chain recombines TRBV11-3 with TRBJ2-3, with 7 positions matching TRBD2. Germline V gives CDR1 SGHNT, CDR2 YENEEA. V lost 8 bases and J lost 4; bases outside the gene matches: 18. This CDR3 contains 17 residues. The CDR3 DNA reads as TGTGCCAGCGGAAAACCATTGGGGAGGGTTGGGCCAGATACGCAGTATTTT. Translating gives CASGKPLGRVGPDTQYF.

The chain links TRBV6-1 to TRBJ1-2; TRBD1 is a possible D gene (6 bases). V lost 4 bases and J 8 bases, leaving 23 bases between the germline ends. CDR3 size: 16 residues. Germline-derived CDR1 and CDR2 are MNHNS and SASEGT. For the CDR3, the DNA is TGTGCCAGCAGTGCCTCAGGGACACCAGGAGAGTGGGGCTACACCTTC. Its translation: CASSASGTPGEWGYTF.

This clone was observed a handful of times. V usage is TRBV6-1 and J usage is TRBJ1-1; tentatively, D is TRBD1 (6 bases). Germline V gene sequence: CDR1 MNHNS, CDR2 SASEGT. This CDR3 comprises 13 residues. Trimming took off 4 bases at V and 7 bases at J, with 13 bases between the two ends. CDR3: CASSALQGNEAFF. CDR3 sequence (DNA): TGTGCCAGCAGTGCATTACAGGGAAATGAAGCTTTCTTT.